This T cell receptor (beta chain) is drawn from a study of cytomegalovirus exposure and HLA in healthy donors. The V end lost 7 bases, the J end lost 5 bases, and 11 bases lay between the germline ends. The CDR3 covers 12 residues. Germline CDR1 reads MNHEY; CDR2 reads SVGAGI. The PCR had 60 Vbeta and 13 Jbeta primers. The table came from immunoSEQ multiplex PCR; TCRdb's copy has only in-frame clones and leaves some out. The repertoire holds fewer than 200,000 clones, roughly 73% seen once, with less than 2% in the top ten. This clone was recorded once. The chain uses TRBV6-5 and TRBJ1-2; TRBD1 might be the D (6 bases). The sample taken for sequencing was PBMCs. This clonotype originated in a woman in her twenties or thirties in good health and CMV-seronegative. CDR3 nucleotides: TGTGCCAGCACTTCTACAGGGTATGGCTACACCTTC. Amino acids: CASTSTGYGYTF.